Listed here are 12 T cell receptor beta chains from one sample, sequenced in a study of cytomegalovirus exposure and HLA in healthy donors. In the PCR, 60 Vbeta and 13 Jbeta primers were used. Libraries were prepared by immunoSEQ multiplex PCR; TCRdb keeps only in-frame clonotypes and omits some of them. The sample records approximately 130,000 clones, around 85% being singletons. Sequenced input: PBMCs. Receptors were obtained from a woman in her 30s in good health and CMV-seropositive.

V is TRBV19 and J is TRBJ2-3; 9 bases line up with TRBD2. This CDR3 is built from 17 residues. The trim removed 5 bases at V and 1 base at J, leaving 10 bases unmatched. Germline CDR1 LNHDA, CDR2 SQIVND (reference sequence). CDR3 in DNA: TGTGCCAGTAGTCCCGTTAGCGGGAGCGACGGCACAGATACGCAGTATTTT. Its translation: CASSPVSGSDGTDTQYF.

The chain links TRBV7-9 to TRBJ2-2; D uncertain. Germline V gives CDR1 SEHNR, CDR2 FQNEAQ (reference sequence). The CDR3 is made up of 14 amino acids. V lost 2 bases to trimming and J lost 4 bases, with 8 bases between them. The CDR3 region has the DNA TGTGCCAGCAGCTTATCTCTCCTCACCGGGGAGCTGTTTTTT. It is translated as CASSLSLLTGELFF.

The chain recombines TRBV7-9 with TRBJ2-1; D possibly corresponds to TRBD2 (6 bases). Trimming removed 0 bases from V and 8 bases from J, with 17 bases in between. The CDR3 loop spans 16 amino acids. Germline CDR1 is SEHNR and CDR2 is FQNEAQ (reference sequence). CDR3 coding DNA: TGTGCCAGCAGCTTAGCGACGGGGAGGAGATCGGATGAGCAGTTCTTC. It encodes CASSLATGRRSDEQFF. The entire variable domain, with the rest obtained from reference TRBV7-9 and TRBJ2-1, is as follows: DTGVSQNPRHKITKRGQNVTFRCDPISEHNRLYWYRQTLGQGPEFLTYFQNEAQLEKSRLLSDRFSAERPKGSFSTLEIQRTEQGDSAMYLCASSLATGRRSDEQFFGPGTRLTVL.

CDR3 loop: CASSYYTGELFF. In nucleotides, the CDR3 is TGTGCCAGCAGCTACTACACCGGGGAGCTGTTTTTT. The J gene is TRBJ2-2, the V gene TRBV7-2; D is unresolved. Germline V gene lookup returns CDR1 SGHTA and CDR2 FQGNSA. Between the trimmed V and J ends, which lost 4 bases and 3 bases, there was a span of 3 bases. The CDR3 extends over 12 amino acids.

The chain combines TRBV15 with TRBJ2-1, with 14 nucleotides matching TRBD2. Trimming removed 0 bases from V and 15 bases from J; junction bases left unmatched: 13. This CDR3 is built from 17 residues. Germline V gene sequence: CDR1 LNHNV, CDR2 YYDKDF (reference sequence). CDR3 nucleotide sequence: TGTGCCACCAGCAGAGATCGACTAGCGGGGGGGCTCGGGTCTGGGTTCTTC. It codes for CATSRDRLAGGLGSGFF.

This clone came up once. The CDR3 region has the DNA TGTGCCATCAGTGAGATCACCGGGACATATACGCAGTATTTT. Translation: CAISEITGTYTQYF. The gene calls are TRBV10-3 and TRBJ2-3; tentatively, D is TRBD1 (6 bases). V lost 2 bases and J 7 bases, leaving 13 bases between the germline ends. CDR3 length equals 14 residues. Per germline, CDR1 ENHRY and CDR2 SYGVKD.

This clone was counted only a few times. The V call is TRBV9, the J call TRBJ2-5; 9 bases fit TRBD2. Trimming took 1 base from V and 3 from J; bases not matched to a gene: 16. Germline loops: CDR1 SGDLS, CDR2 YYNGEE. There are 19 residues in the CDR3. CDR3 region: CASSVTPYFSGGNEETQYF. The DNA of the CDR3 is TGTGCCAGCAGCGTAACCCCTTACTTTAGCGGGGGAAATGAAGAGACCCAGTACTTC.

This sequence joins TRBV19 and TRBJ1-3; D perhaps matches TRBD1 (5 bases). Germline V lookup: CDR1 LNHDA, CDR2 SQIVND (reference sequence). Between the trimmed V and J ends, which lost 7 bases and 2 bases, there was a span of 15 bases. This CDR3 has 15 residues. The DNA of the CDR3 is TGTGCCAGTAAAGGGGCGGAACGGCCTGGAAACACCATATATTTT. It is translated as CASKGAERPGNTIYF.

This chain connects TRBV28 to TRBJ1-1, with a weak D call TRBD1 (6 bases). Germline-derived CDR1 and CDR2 are MDHEN and SYDVKM. V lost 6 bases and J 4 bases, leaving 18 bases between the germline ends. The CDR3 has 15 residues. This chain's CDR3 is CASRNPGQPITEAFF. CDR3 coding DNA: TGTGCCAGCAGGAACCCGGGACAACCCATCACTGAAGCTTTCTTT.

The gene calls are TRBV10-3 and TRBJ1-3; D remains unclear. Germline CDR1 is ENHRY and CDR2 is SYGVKD. V shed 3 bases and J shed 0 bases, with 6 bases lying between them. This CDR3 contains 14 residues. CDR3 in amino acids: CAISEDISGNTIYF. The CDR3 coding sequence is TGTGCCATCAGTGAAGACATCTCTGGAAACACCATATATTTT.

A single count supports this clone. The chain links TRBV6-1 to TRBJ2-7; a weak D match, TRBD2 (6 bases). Trimming removed 6 bases at V and 4 bases at J, with 19 bases between. CDR3 length equals 15 residues. Looked up from germline, CDR1 is MNHNS and CDR2 is SASEGT. The DNA for the CDR3 is TGTGCCAGCAGCCAAAACCTCTATGGGGGGTACGAGCAGTACTTC. Its protein is CASSQNLYGGYEQYF.

The rearrangement uses TRBV28 and TRBJ2-5; D perhaps matches TRBD2 (5 bases). From germline, CDR1 is MDHEN and CDR2 SYDVKM. The CDR3 is made up of 13 amino acids. The germline V and J ends were trimmed by 2 bases and 3 bases, with 7 bases remaining between them. The CDR3 DNA reads as TGTGCCAGCAGTTTACTAGCAGAAGAGACCCAGTACTTC. It yields the protein CASSLLAEETQYF.